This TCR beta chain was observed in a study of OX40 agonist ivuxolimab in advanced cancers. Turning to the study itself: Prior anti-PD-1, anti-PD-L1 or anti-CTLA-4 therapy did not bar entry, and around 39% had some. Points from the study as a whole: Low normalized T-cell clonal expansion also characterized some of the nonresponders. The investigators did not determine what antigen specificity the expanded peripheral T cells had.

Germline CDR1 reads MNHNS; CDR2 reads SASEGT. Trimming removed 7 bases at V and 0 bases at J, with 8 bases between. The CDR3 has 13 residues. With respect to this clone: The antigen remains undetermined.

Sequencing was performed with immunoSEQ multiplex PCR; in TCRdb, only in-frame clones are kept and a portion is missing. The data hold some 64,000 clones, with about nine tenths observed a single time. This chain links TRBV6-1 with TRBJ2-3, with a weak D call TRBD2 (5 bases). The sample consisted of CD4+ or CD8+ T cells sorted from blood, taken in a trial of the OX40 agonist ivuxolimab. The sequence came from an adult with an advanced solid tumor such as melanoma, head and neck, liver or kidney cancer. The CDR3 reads CASTSSSTDTQYF. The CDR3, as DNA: TGTGCCAGCACTAGCTCTAGCACAGATACGCAGTATTTT.